Following are 25 T cell receptor beta chains from one sample sequenced in a study of post-analysis software for immune sequencing data. Study-wide results and limits: Comparison of patients with controls showed 4 to 6 TRBV segments more frequent in patients, TRBV5-6, TRBV5-1 and TRBV20-1 among them.

Sequencing libraries made from TCR beta cDNA carried unique molecular identifiers. TCRdb fed the PCR reads into MiXCR, producing one record per CDR3 protein. The sample lists almost 700,000 distinct CDR3 sequences; roughly three fifths were seen once. These receptors have no known antigen. Sequences were obtained from blood. These receptors were obtained from a girl aged 2 to 9 with multiple sclerosis.

This clonotype turned up a few times. This chain links TRBV11-2 with TRBJ2-4; D gene uncertain. Trimming took off 0 bases at V and 3 bases at J, with 18 bases between the two ends. The CDR3 is 18 amino acids. CDR1 and CDR2 (germline): SGHAT, FQNNGV. The CDR3: CASSLDFRRANYKNIQYF. The CDR3 region has the DNA TGTGCCAGCAGCTTAGATTTTCGCAGAGCTAACTACAAAAACATTCAGTACTTC.

V usage is TRBV2 and J usage is TRBJ2-1; 8 positions agree with TRBD2. J gave up 7 bases and V 7 bases, and 9 bases lay outside the gene matches. Germline V gives CDR1 SNHLY, CDR2 FYNNEI. The length of the CDR3 is 14 residues. Written as DNA, the CDR3 is TGTGCCAGCAATCCGGGGGGGCCGAGGAATGAGCAGTTCTTC. Translated: CASNPGGPRNEQFF.

This clonotype came up a few times. The chain is built from TRBV6-6 and TRBJ2-3; weak D call: TRBD2 (6 bases). Trimming stripped 5 bases from V and 6 bases from J, with 12 bases between. This CDR3 comprises 13 residues. Germline CDR1 reads MNHNY; CDR2 reads SVGAGI (reference sequence). In nucleotides, the CDR3 is TGTGCCAGCAGTCTCCGGGACTCTGATACGCAGTATTTT. The encoded protein is CASSLRDSDTQYF.

In nucleotides, the CDR3 is TGCAGCGTTGAGGGCAGTTCCAATGAGCAGTTCTTC. The encoded protein is CSVEGSSNEQFF. The genes are TRBV29-1 and TRBJ2-1; D gene ambiguous. The CDR3 has 12 amino acids. Per the germline V gene, CDR1 is SQVTM and CDR2 is ANQGSEA. The V gene lost 3 bases and the J gene lost 6 bases, with 9 bases spanning the gap.

The chain uses TRBV6-5 and TRBJ2-3; the D gene could be TRBD1 or TRBD2 (5 bases each). CDR3 size: 11 residues. V was pared by 8 bases and J by 5 bases, with 8 bases between. Germline V gene sequence: CDR1 MNHEY, CDR2 SVGAGI. The CDR3 DNA reads TGTGCCAGCGGGGGTGGAGATACGCAGTATTTT. This gives the protein CASGGGDTQYF.

CDR3 coding DNA: TGTGCCAGCAGCTTACCCAGCGGGGAGACCCAGTACTTC. It yields the protein CASSLPSGETQYF. This chain connects TRBV7-2 to TRBJ2-5, with D tentatively TRBD2 (6 bases). V was clipped by 2 bases and J by 5 bases, with 9 bases between them. The germline V gene encodes CDR1 SGHTA and CDR2 FQGNSA. The CDR3 runs to 13 residues. The full variable domain, completed using reference TRBV7-2 and TRBJ2-5, is GAGVSQSPSNKVTEKGKDVELRCDPISGHTALYWYRQSLGQGLEFLIYFQGNSAPDKSGLPSDRFSAERTGGSVSTLTIQRTQQEDSAVYLCASSLPSGETQYFGPGTRLLVL.

A single count supports this clonotype. The chain links TRBV12-3 or TRBV12-4 to TRBJ2-7; 7 positions match TRBD2. The CDR3 spans 14 residues. The V segment lost 7 bases and the J segment 2 bases; nucleotides outside the gene matches: 8. CDR3 loop: CASNGGSLTYEQYF. CDR3 sequence (DNA): TGTGCCAGCAACGGGGGGTCCCTGACCTACGAGCAGTACTTC.

This clonotype was seen just once. CDR3 protein: CASSQDWGTGANVLTF. In nucleotides, the CDR3 is TGCGCCAGCAGCCAAGATTGGGGAACAGGGGCCAACGTCCTGACTTTC. The chain carries TRBV4-3 and TRBJ2-6; D gene unclear. The V gene lost 0 bases and the J gene lost 4 bases, with 10 bases spanning the gap. Germline V CDR1 and CDR2: LGHNA, YSLEER. This CDR3 has 16 residues.

The chain recombines TRBV4-1 with TRBJ1-1; a weak D match, TRBD1 (6 bases). The V gene lost 0 bases and the J gene lost 2 bases, with 13 bases spanning the gap. The CDR3 covers 16 residues. Germline V gives CDR1 MGHRA, CDR2 YSYEKL. As DNA, the CDR3 is TGCGCCAGCAGCCAAGATCAGGGGCAGCCTAACACTGAAGCTTTCTTT. Translated: CASSQDQGQPNTEAFF.

This clonotype was observed once. The rearrangement links TRBV7-9 to TRBJ2-1, with D tentatively TRBD1 (6 bases). Trimming pared 5 bases from V and 6 bases from J, leaving 23 bases between. Germline V gene lookup returns CDR1 SEHNR and CDR2 FQNEAQ (reference sequence). The CDR3 is 17 residues long. As DNA, the CDR3 is TGTGCCAGCAGCCCTCTCCTACAGGGTATTTTAAGCAATGAGCAGTTCTTC. This encodes CASSPLLQGILSNEQFF.

Remarks on this clonotype: The junction departs from the called germline gene at one end, perhaps through a read error. The chain recombines TRBV12-3 or TRBV12-4 with TRBJ2-3; D gene ambiguous. The CDR3 runs to 12 residues. The CDR3 is CAGSLSSDTQYF. CDR3 coding DNA: TGTGCCGGCAGTTTATCGTCAGATACGCAGTATTTT.

V usage is TRBV29-1 and J usage is TRBJ2-5, with a possible D match to TRBD2 (5 bases). CDR3 length: 12 amino acids. Trimming left V 8 bases short and J 2 bases short, with 12 bases between. The germline CDR1 and CDR2 sequences are SQVTM and ANQGSEA. The CDR3 spells CSSEAPQETQYF. The CDR3 DNA reads TGCAGCTCGGAGGCCCCTCAAGAGACCCAGTACTTC.

This clonotype was recorded a few times. V usage is TRBV12-3 or TRBV12-4 and J usage is TRBJ2-3, with TRBD2 identical over 7 bases. V lost 1 base to trimming and J lost 0 bases; unmatched junction nucleotides: 7. The CDR3 sequence is 17 residues long. CDR3 nucleotides: TGTGCCAGCAGTTTAGAGACCGGGGGGTTAAGCACAGATACGCAGTATTTT. Translated: CASSLETGGLSTDTQYF.

This chain joins TRBV6-2 or TRBV6-3 and TRBJ2-3; D unclear. This CDR3 has 16 amino acids. Between the trimmed V and J ends, which lost 2 bases and 1 base, there was a span of 13 bases. CDR1 is MNHEY, CDR2 SVGEGT, per germline. CDR3 region: CASSYGIGLRTDTQYF. DNA of the CDR3: TGTGCCAGCAGTTACGGAATAGGTCTTCGCACAGATACGCAGTATTTT.

As concerns this clonotype: Sequence at one end of the junction differs from germline and may be a read error. The chain is built from TRBV6-6 and TRBJ1-4; D perhaps matches TRBD1 (5 bases). Germline V gene data show CDR1 as MNHNY and CDR2 as SVGAGI (reference sequence). The CDR3 is 15 amino acids. The CDR3 DNA sequence: TGTGCCAGCAGTTTTTCGGGACGGAGAAATGAAAAACGGTTTTTT. Translation: CASSFSGRRNEKRFF.

The genes are TRBV5-1 and TRBJ2-7; weak D call: TRBD2 (5 bases). Germline assignment: CDR1 SGHRS and CDR2 YFSETQ. Trimming removed 0 bases from V and 2 bases from J, with 12 bases in between. The length of the CDR3 is 15 residues. The CDR3 protein is CASSLGGSRAYEQYF. CDR3 coding DNA: TGCGCCAGCAGCTTGGGAGGGAGTCGGGCCTACGAGCAGTACTTC. Based on the CDR3 plus reference TRBV5-1 and TRBJ2-7, the full variable domain is KAGVTQTPRYLIKTRGQQVTLSCSPISGHRSVSWYQQTPGQGLQFLFEYFSETQRNKGNFPGRFSGRQFSNSRSEMNVSTLELGDSALYLCASSLGGSRAYEQYFGPGTRLTVT.

The chain has TRBV10-3 and TRBJ1-2; D ambiguous. CDR1 ENHRY and CDR2 SYGVKD come from the germline V gene. There are 11 residues in the CDR3. The V end was cut by 6 bases, the J end by 5 bases, with 7 bases between. In DNA form, the CDR3 reads TGTGCCATCAGCTTCAATTATGGCTACACCTTC. Its protein is CAISFNYGYTF.

The J gene is TRBJ2-7, the V gene TRBV7-9; possibly TRBD1 for D (5 bases). The germline gives CDR1 SEHNR, CDR2 FQNEAQ (reference sequence). Between the trimmed V and J ends, which lost 4 bases and 4 bases, there was a span of 20 bases. CDR3 size: 16 residues. CDR3 protein: CASSSTLTDNPYEQYF. In DNA, the CDR3 is TGTGCCAGCAGCTCTACACTTACGGACAACCCGTACGAGCAGTACTTC.

This clonotype showed up just a few times. This chain uses TRBV7-3 with TRBJ2-1; 8 bases agree with TRBD1. Germline CDR1 is SGHTA and CDR2 is FQGTGA. This CDR3 is built from 13 residues. With 3 bases clipped from V and 6 bases from J, the junction kept 1 base outside the gene matches. This CDR3 reads CASSLDRVNEQFF. The CDR3 DNA is TGTGCCAGCAGCTTGGACAGGGTCAATGAGCAGTTCTTC.

V gene TRBV6-6 combines with J gene TRBJ1-2, with no clear D. The CDR3 consists of 14 residues. Looked up from germline, CDR1 is MNHNY and CDR2 is SVGAGI (reference sequence). V shed 7 bases and J shed 0 bases, with 12 bases lying between them. The CDR3 reads CASTVLFSNYGYTF. The CDR3 nucleotides are TGTGCCAGCACGGTCCTCTTTTCTAACTATGGCTACACCTTC.

The CDR3 coding sequence is TGTGCCAGCAGCTTATCCGGGACAGACTACAATGAGCAGTTCTTC. Its translation: CASSLSGTDYNEQFF. This sequence joins TRBV7-3 and TRBJ2-1; 7 bases are shared with TRBD1. CDR3 size: 15 residues. V was clipped by 2 bases and J by 3 bases; unmatched bases: 4. The germline CDR1 and CDR2 sequences are SGHTA and FQGTGA.

The CDR3 loop reads CASSFSTDSEAFF. CDR3 in DNA: TGCGCCAGCAGCTTCTCCACGGATTCTGAAGCTTTCTTT. The chain is built from TRBV5-1 and TRBJ1-1; D unresolved. Trimming pared 2 bases from V and 6 bases from J, leaving 11 bases between. CDR1 SGHRS and CDR2 YFSETQ come from the germline V gene. This CDR3 region has 13 residues.

This chain links TRBV7-9 with TRBJ2-7; 9 bases fit TRBD1. The germline V gene encodes CDR1 SEHNR and CDR2 FQNEAQ (reference sequence). J gave up 5 bases and V 6 bases, and 8 bases lay outside the gene matches. This CDR3 has 14 residues. CDR3 in DNA: TGTGCCAGCAGTTCACAGGACAGGGGAGACGAGCAGTACTTC. Amino acid sequence: CASSSQDRGDEQYF.

The genes are TRBV25-1 and TRBJ1-2; a weak D match, TRBD1 (6 bases). CDR1 and CDR2 (germline): MGHDK, SYGVNS. The CDR3 is 13 residues long. The V end lost 4 bases, the J end lost 4 bases, and 10 bases lay between the germline ends. CDR3 nucleotide sequence: TGTGCCAGCAGTGGACAGGACGGCTATGGCTACACCTTC. Protein sequence: CASSGQDGYGYTF.

This chain uses TRBV9 with TRBJ2-4, with unresolved D. TRBJ2-7 matches the DNA end more closely, so the J call is doubtful. The CDR3 sequence is 13 residues long. The germline gives CDR1 SGDLS, CDR2 YYNGEE. This CDR3 reads CASSVGAAYEQYF. DNA for the CDR3: TGTGCCAGCAGCGTGGGCGCTGCCTACGAGCAGTACTTC.